These 31 T cell receptor beta chains share one sample of origin, sequenced in a study of identical twins. Via MiXCR, TCRdb re-called the 5' RACE reads, giving one row per CDR3 protein. The table records about 200,000 distinct CDR3 sequences, 15% of them present only once. This same sample was also part of a study on T cells expressing NK-cell markers.

Sequences were obtained from CD8+ T cells sorted from blood. The receptors stem from a woman between 18 and 30 years old in good health.

This clonotype was detected only a few times. This chain uses TRBV25-1 with TRBJ2-1; D call uncertain. From germline, CDR1 is MGHDK and CDR2 SYGVNS. The CDR3 loop spans 17 amino acids. V lost 1 base to trimming and J lost 0 bases, with 13 bases between them. The CDR3: CASSEWAGPASYNEQFF. Here the CDR3 DNA reads TGTGCCAGCAGTGAATGGGCAGGTCCTGCCTCCTACAATGAGCAGTTCTTC.

This clonotype was observed a few times. This rearrangement joins TRBV7-8 to TRBJ2-5, with 14 bases lining up with TRBD2. Germline V CDR1 and CDR2: SGHVS, FQNEAQ. J gave up 0 bases and V 5 bases, and 8 bases lay outside the gene matches. CDR3 length: 18 residues. In DNA form, the CDR3 reads TGTGCCAGCAGCCGACTAGCGGGGGGGCGAACAAACCAAGAGACCCAGTACTTC. It yields the protein CASSRLAGGRTNQETQYF.

The V and J genes are TRBV10-3 and TRBJ2-7; D is undetermined. Between the trimmed V and J ends, which lost 7 bases and 2 bases, there was a span of 12 bases. This CDR3 has 13 amino acids. Germline CDR1 reads ENHRY; CDR2 reads SYGVKD. The CDR3 reads CAINPGATYEQYF. CDR3 DNA: TGTGCCATCAATCCGGGTGCTACCTACGAGCAGTACTTC.

In its sample, this clonotype was seen a few times. The V and J genes are TRBV7-6 and TRBJ2-7, with D maybe TRBD1 (5 bases). Germline V gene lookup returns CDR1 SGHVS and CDR2 FNYEAQ. This CDR3 is 14 amino acids long. V was clipped by 5 bases and J by 2 bases, with 13 bases between them. CDR3 residues: CASSLEQETYEQYF. The DNA for the CDR3 is TGTGCCAGCAGCCTTGAACAGGAGACCTACGAGCAGTACTTC.

This clonotype was picked up a small number of times. This sequence joins TRBV4-1 and TRBJ2-1; perhaps TRBD1 as D (6 bases). Per the germline V gene, CDR1 is MGHRA and CDR2 is YSYEKL. Trimming stripped 2 bases from V and 9 bases from J, with 8 bases between. The CDR3 is 12 residues long. The CDR3 sequence: CASSQTGFEQFF. CDR3 in DNA: TGCGCCAGCAGCCAAACAGGGTTTGAGCAGTTCTTC.

The genes are TRBV5-6 and TRBJ2-5; 7 bases align to TRBD2. The germline V gene has CDR1 SGHDT and CDR2 YYEEEE. This CDR3 is 14 amino acids long. V trimming: 4 bases; J trimming: 4 bases; junction bases outside the gene matches: 7. CDR3 sequence: CASSPRGGLETQYF. The CDR3 coding sequence is TGTGCCAGCAGCCCTCGGGGAGGGTTAGAGACCCAGTACTTC. The full variable domain, completed using reference TRBV5-6 and TRBJ2-5, is DAGVTQSPTHLIKTRGQQVTLRCSPKSGHDTVSWYQQALGQGPQFIFQYYEEEERQRGNFPDRFSGHQFPNYSSELNVNALLLGDSALYLCASSPRGGLETQYFGPGTRLLVL.

This clonotype was seen a handful of times. This chain uses TRBV20-1 with TRBJ2-5, with 15 bases identical to TRBD2. The CDR3 contains 16 residues. The V segment lost 5 bases and the J segment 7 bases; nucleotides outside the gene matches: 11. Looked up from germline, CDR1 is DFQATT and CDR2 is SNEGSKA (reference sequence). The CDR3 spells CSAHAGLAGGPGTQYF. In nucleotides, the CDR3 is TGCAGTGCTCACGCGGGACTAGCGGGGGGACCTGGGACCCAGTACTTC.

This chain connects TRBV5-4 to TRBJ2-1, with TRBD2 identical over 10 bases. Germline V gives CDR1 SGHNT, CDR2 YYREEE (reference sequence). The V segment lost 1 base and the J segment 7 bases; nucleotides outside the gene matches: 5. The CDR3 is made up of 15 amino acids. The CDR3 region is CASSLPSGGRNEQFF. CDR3 DNA: TGTGCCAGCAGCTTGCCTAGCGGGGGAAGGAATGAGCAGTTCTTC.

This chain connects TRBV12-3 or TRBV12-4 to TRBJ2-6, with 7 positions matching TRBD1. Germline trimming cut 7 bases from V and 0 bases from J; bases unmatched to any gene: 3. The CDR3 has 15 amino acids. CDR3 region: CASTRDSSGANVLTF. The CDR3 coding sequence is TGTGCCAGCACCAGGGACAGCTCTGGGGCCAACGTCCTGACTTTC.

This chain connects TRBV29-1 to TRBJ1-3; D is unclear. The CDR3 runs to 14 residues. V was cut by 1 base and J by 0 bases, with 7 bases left in between. Germline CDR1 is SQVTM and CDR2 is ANQGSEA. Here the CDR3 DNA reads TGCAGCGTTGAAGTTGCCGGCTCTGGAAACACCATATATTTT. This translates into CSVEVAGSGNTIYF. The variable domain in full, with the rest retrieved from reference TRBV29-1 and TRBJ1-3, is SAVISQKPSRDICQRGTSLTIQCQVDSQVTMMFWYRQQPGQSLTLIATANQGSEATYESGFVIDKFPISRPNLTFSTLTVSNMSPEDSSIYLCSVEVAGSGNTIYFGEGSWLTVV.

This chain uses TRBV12-3 or TRBV12-4 with TRBJ1-2; 8 nucleotides align to TRBD1. J gave up 13 bases and V 5 bases, and 6 bases lay outside the gene matches. The CDR3 has 11 residues. In nucleotides, the CDR3 is TGTGCCAGCAGTCGACAGGGGCAATGCACCTTC. Its protein is CASSRQGQCTF.

This clonotype was observed at least ten times. The rearrangement joins TRBV6-2 or TRBV6-3 to TRBJ1-1, with D perhaps matching TRBD1 (6 bases). The CDR3 has 19 amino acids. Germline values: CDR1 MNHEY, CDR2 SVGEGT. Trimming took 3 bases from V and 0 from J, leaving 23 bases between them. The CDR3 loop reads CASSYSPWESGHMNTEAFF. DNA of the CDR3: TGTGCCAGCAGTTATTCCCCTTGGGAGTCGGGACACATGAACACTGAAGCTTTCTTT.

The chain joins TRBV27 to TRBJ2-7; tentative D call: TRBD2 (5 bases). The ends were cut back, 3 bases at V and 7 bases at J, with 16 bases in the middle. CDR3 length: 14 residues. The germline V gene has CDR1 MNHEY and CDR2 SMNVEV (reference sequence). For the CDR3, the DNA is TGTGCCAGCAGTTTTGGAGGTGTCGGTCGAGAGCAGTACTTC. Its translation: CASSFGGVGREQYF.

DNA for the CDR3: TGTGCCAGCAGGAACACAGACTCTGGAAACACCATATATTTT. The encoded protein is CASRNTDSGNTIYF. The chain uses TRBV12-3 or TRBV12-4 and TRBJ1-3; no clear D gene. The CDR3 length is 14 residues. The ends were cut back, 6 bases at V and 0 bases at J, with 9 bases in the middle.

This clonotype showed up just a few times. This chain joins TRBV11-2 and TRBJ2-1; 8 bases agree with TRBD1. CDR1 and CDR2 from the germline V gene are SGHAT and FQNNGV. Trimming removed 1 base from V and 15 bases from J; junction bases left unmatched: 11. The CDR3 consists of 14 residues. CDR3 bases: TGTGCCAGCAGCTTAGGGCAGGGGGCGATCGTGCGGTTCTTC. Protein product: CASSLGQGAIVRFF.

This clonotype was observed a handful of times. The V and J genes are TRBV7-6 and TRBJ2-1; 13 bases are a match to TRBD2. The CDR3 contains 17 residues. Looked up from germline, CDR1 is SGHVS and CDR2 is FNYEAQ. V lost 0 bases and J lost 7; bases outside the gene matches: 6. CDR3 coding DNA: TGTGCCAGCAGCTTAGCCGGACTAGCGGGAGAAGGAAATGAGCAGTTCTTC. Residues: CASSLAGLAGEGNEQFF. Using reference TRBV7-6 and TRBJ2-1 for the parts outside the CDR3, the full variable domain is GAGVSQSPRYKVTKRGQDVALRCDPISGHVSLYWYRQALGQGPEFLTYFNYEAQQDKSGLPNDRFSAERPEGSISTLTIQRTEQRDSAMYRCASSLAGLAGEGNEQFFGPGTRLTVL.

This clonotype was recorded once. The chain joins TRBV9 to TRBJ2-1; D remains ambiguous. From germline, CDR1 is SGDLS and CDR2 YYNGEE. V lost 0 bases, J lost 8 bases, and 9 bases lay in between. This CDR3 has 13 residues. The CDR3 DNA is TGTGCCAGCAGCGTAGACCTAGGCGATGAGCAGTTCTTC. Its translation is CASSVDLGDEQFF.

This clonotype was seen more than once but under ten times. This chain joins TRBV6-5 and TRBJ2-1; D is perhaps TRBD1 or TRBD2 (5 bases each). Trimming stripped 0 bases from V and 14 bases from J, with 11 bases between. This CDR3 is 12 amino acids long. Germline V gene lookup returns CDR1 MNHEY and CDR2 SVGAGI. CDR3 sequence: CASSYSGDGEFF. The DNA of the CDR3 is TGTGCCAGCAGTTACTCGGGGGACGGGGAGTTCTTC.

The table lists this clonotype with many counts. The chain carries TRBV25-1 and TRBJ2-1; no clear D gene. Germline V gene lookup returns CDR1 MGHDK and CDR2 SYGVNS. This CDR3 is built from 11 residues. Trimming cost V 4 bases and J 6 bases, with 4 bases left between them. The CDR3 nucleotides are TGTGCCAGCAGTGTTATCAATGAGCAGTTCTTC. Its translation is CASSVINEQFF.

The chain links TRBV12-3 or TRBV12-4 to TRBJ2-7; weak D call: TRBD2 (6 bases). This CDR3 has 12 amino acids. With 7 bases removed from V and 0 bases from J, the gap between germline ends came to 7 bases. DNA for the CDR3: TGTGCCAGCACGACTAGCTCCTACGAGCAGTACTTC. It yields the protein CASTTSSYEQYF.

The V call is TRBV6-5, the J call TRBJ2-4; D ambiguous. Germline V gene lookup returns CDR1 MNHEY and CDR2 SVGAGI. The ends were cut back, 0 bases at V and 10 bases at J, with 10 bases in the middle. This CDR3 has 13 amino acids. The CDR3 loop is CASSYSMGGIQYF. The CDR3 coding sequence is TGTGCCAGCAGTTACTCGATGGGCGGTATTCAGTACTTC.

This clonotype has a count of ten or more. V is TRBV29-1 and J is TRBJ2-2; 7 bases match TRBD1. The germline CDR1 and CDR2 sequences are SQVTM and ANQGSEA. This CDR3 is 11 amino acids long. Losses at the gene ends were 8 bases for V and 6 bases for J; bases not matched to a gene: 3. This CDR3 is CSTGDAGELFF. CDR3 nucleotides: TGCAGCACAGGGGATGCCGGGGAGCTGTTTTTT.

This clonotype showed up many times. The chain has TRBV4-3 and TRBJ2-5; D remains unclear. Germline V gene lookup returns CDR1 LGHNA and CDR2 YSLEER. Trimming stripped 3 bases from V and 4 bases from J, with 3 bases between. The CDR3 covers 11 residues. The CDR3 nucleotides are TGCGCCAGCAGCCACATAGAGACCCAGTACTTC. Protein sequence: CASSHIETQYF.

The chain combines TRBV6-4 with TRBJ1-1, with D perhaps matching TRBD1 (6 bases). Trimming cost V 0 bases and J 5 bases, with 13 bases left between them. The CDR3 sequence is 15 residues long. Germline V gene lookup returns CDR1 MRHNA and CDR2 SNTAGT. The DNA of the CDR3 is TGTGCCAGCAGTGACTCTGCGGGGGGCAATACTGAAGCTTTCTTT. Residues: CASSDSAGGNTEAFF.

This chain links TRBV29-1 with TRBJ1-1; the D is unclear. The CDR3 is made up of 11 amino acids. Between the trimmed V and J ends, which lost 5 bases and 3 bases, there was a span of 7 bases. In germline, CDR1 is SQVTM, CDR2 ANQGSEA. The CDR3: CSVWRDTEAFF. The CDR3 DNA sequence: TGCAGCGTTTGGAGGGACACTGAAGCTTTCTTT.

This clonotype came up many times. The V gene is TRBV6-2 or TRBV6-3, the J gene TRBJ2-7, with 16 bases aligning to TRBD2. Germline values: CDR1 MNHEY, CDR2 SVGEGT. V was pared by 2 bases and J by 3 bases, with 7 bases of the junction left unmatched. The CDR3 sequence is 18 residues long. CDR3 sequence reads: CASSYRGLAGGTHYEQYF. Written as DNA, the CDR3 is TGTGCCAGCAGTTACCGGGGACTAGCGGGAGGGACCCACTACGAGCAGTACTTC.

The genes are TRBV30 and TRBJ2-2, with 7 bases matching TRBD1. This CDR3 contains 16 residues. CDR1 and CDR2 from the germline V gene are GTSNPN and SVGIG (reference sequence). V lost 3 bases, J lost 0 bases, and 7 bases stayed unmatched. This chain's CDR3 is CAWRPPGQTNTGELFF. DNA for the CDR3: TGTGCCTGGAGGCCCCCGGGACAGACGAACACCGGGGAGCTGTTTTTT.

V usage is TRBV29-1 and J usage is TRBJ2-2; D unclear. The CDR3 consists of 13 residues. V gave up 4 bases and J gave up 3 bases, with 9 bases separating them. The germline V gene has CDR1 SQVTM and CDR2 ANQGSEA. The CDR3 reads CSVVWIHTGELFF. The CDR3, as DNA: TGCAGCGTTGTATGGATACACACCGGGGAGCTGTTTTTT.

The chain recombines TRBV9 with TRBJ2-7; D is unresolved. The germline V gene has CDR1 SGDLS and CDR2 YYNGEE. The CDR3 spans 12 residues. V was cut by 4 bases and J by 7 bases, with 12 bases left in between. The CDR3 nucleotides read TGTGCCAGCAGCCCCCCATCTAGGGAGCAGTACTTC. This sequence encodes CASSPPSREQYF.

V gene TRBV27 combines with J gene TRBJ1-2; 10 bases fit TRBD1. Per the germline V gene, CDR1 is MNHEY and CDR2 is SMNVEV (reference sequence). V lost 5 bases to trimming and J lost 4 bases; unmatched junction nucleotides: 4. The CDR3 has 14 residues. CDR3 sequence (DNA): TGTGCCAGCAGTCCGGGACAGGGGACCTATGGCTACACCTTC. Amino acids: CASSPGQGTYGYTF.

This clonotype was observed many times. The gene calls are TRBV27 and TRBJ2-1, with D unclear. The CDR3 covers 12 residues. Between the trimmed V and J ends, which lost 6 bases and 6 bases, there was a span of 9 bases. From germline, CDR1 is MNHEY and CDR2 SMNVEV (reference sequence). The CDR3 loop is CASSPKGNEQFF. CDR3 coding DNA: TGTGCCAGCAGCCCTAAGGGCAATGAGCAGTTCTTC.